Following are 24 T cell receptor beta chains from one sample sequenced in a study of blood T cell repertoires in COVID-19. Using immunoSEQ multiplex PCR, the repertoire was profiled, and TCRdb retains in-frame clones only, with some absent. The repertoire holds 250,000 or so clones, with approximately 83% as singletons. The sample taken for sequencing was PBMCs or T cells enriched from blood (not recorded which). These receptors all stem from a woman aged 45-60 years who had recovered from COVID-19.

The chain uses TRBV5-1 and TRBJ2-3, with 8 nucleotides matching TRBD2. CDR1 is SGHRS and CDR2 is YFSETQ in the germline V gene. This CDR3 contains 15 residues. With 3 bases clipped from V and 2 bases from J, the junction kept 5 bases outside the gene matches. The CDR3, as DNA: TGCGCCAGCAGCTCGGGGGGGGTCCCCACAGATACGCAGTATTTT. The encoded protein is CASSSGGVPTDTQYF.

The chain has TRBV18 and TRBJ2-5; D possibly corresponds to TRBD2 (5 bases). The germline V and J ends were trimmed by 1 base and 0 bases, with 9 bases remaining between them. CDR1 is KGHSH, CDR2 LQKENI, per germline. The CDR3 runs 15 residues. CDR3 bases: TGTGCCAGCTCACCACTGAGCGGATACCAAGAGACCCAGTACTTC. It codes for CASSPLSGYQETQYF.

The V gene is TRBV2, the J gene TRBJ2-7, with unresolved D. From germline, CDR1 is SNHLY and CDR2 FYNNEI. Between the trimmed V and J ends, which lost 7 bases and 1 base, there was a span of 8 bases. This CDR3 spans 12 amino acids. CDR3 nucleotides: TGTGCCAGCACAGGAAATTCCTACGAGCAGTACTTC. Translating gives CASTGNSYEQYF.

This clone is a singleton in its sample. V and J are TRBV21-1 and TRBJ1-2. TRBV21-1 is a pseudogene. The CDR3 has 17 residues. CDR3 nucleotide sequence: TGTGCCAGCAGCTACTTAAAGCGGGTTCGTTATCCTCGTGGCTACACCTTC. Translation gives CASSYLKRVRYPRGYTF.

The rearrangement links TRBV28 to TRBJ2-7; TRBD2 matches 7 bases. With V trimmed by 3 bases and J by 1 base, 3 bases remained unmatched. The germline gives CDR1 MDHEN, CDR2 SYDVKM. CDR3 size: 14 residues. CDR3 bases: TGTGCCAGCAGTTTTGAAGCGGGATCCTACGAGCAGTACTTC. This codes for CASSFEAGSYEQYF.

This chain joins TRBV27 and TRBJ2-1, with TRBD2 matching 8 bases. The CDR3 runs 15 residues. The V and J ends lost 7 bases and 3 bases, in that order; junction bases with no gene match: 8. In germline, CDR1 is MNHEY, CDR2 SMNVEV (reference sequence). The CDR3 DNA is TGTGCCAGCAAACAGACTAGCGAGCTCTACAATGAGCAGTTCTTC. Its translation: CASKQTSELYNEQFF.

The chain couples TRBV9 to TRBJ1-6; D not resolved. The CDR3 is 14 residues long. Trimming removed 3 bases from V and 10 bases from J, with 14 bases in between. In germline, CDR1 is SGDLS, CDR2 YYNGEE. The DNA of the CDR3 is TGTGCCAGCAGCGGATCACATGCGGGGTCACCCCTCCACTTT. Its translation: CASSGSHAGSPLHF.

This chain joins TRBV21-1 and TRBJ2-1; the table names TRBD2, a call not compared with the DNA. TRBV21-1 is a listed pseudogene. The CDR3 consists of 14 residues. CDR3 region: CARDSRVRYNEQFF. Written as DNA, the CDR3 is TGTGCCAGGGATTCTAGAGTGCGCTACAATGAGCAGTTCTTC.

The rearrangement joins TRBV18 to TRBJ1-1; D is undetermined. This CDR3 is 14 amino acids long. Germline lookup yields CDR1 KGHSH and CDR2 LQKENI. V dropped 7 bases and J dropped 6 bases, with 18 bases sitting between them. The CDR3 coding sequence is TGTGCCAGCTTCACCGGGCTAGCAGCAGCTGAAGCTTTCTTT. Its protein product is CASFTGLAAAEAFF.

This rearrangement joins TRBV6-2 or TRBV6-3 to TRBJ1-2; no clear D. Germline V gives CDR1 MNHEY, CDR2 SVGEGT. The CDR3 is 13 residues long. The germline V and J ends were trimmed by 0 bases and 8 bases, with 10 bases remaining between them. As DNA, the CDR3 is TGTGCCAGCAGTTACTCGAGGCAGCGAGGCTACACCTTC. It yields the protein CASSYSRQRGYTF.

The genes are TRBV7-9 and TRBJ1-1; tentatively, D is TRBD1 (6 bases). Per germline, CDR1 SEHNR and CDR2 FQNEAQ (reference sequence). CDR3 length: 13 amino acids. V lost 7 bases, J lost 8 bases, and 17 bases lay in between. The CDR3 bases are TGTGCCAGCACCCATAGCGGGGGGCAGGAAGCTTTCTTT. Encoded protein: CASTHSGGQEAFF.

The rearrangement joins TRBV19 to TRBJ1-2; 7 nucleotides match TRBD1. This CDR3 region has 14 residues. The trim removed 2 bases at V and 4 bases at J, leaving 4 bases unmatched. The germline gives CDR1 LNHDA, CDR2 SQIVND (reference sequence). DNA for the CDR3: TGTGCCAGTAGTATAAGGACAGGATTCTATGGCTACACCTTC. It yields the protein CASSIRTGFYGYTF.

The DNA for the CDR3 is TGTGCCAGCCGGAGCTCCTATAATTCACCCCTCCACTTT. Protein sequence: CASRSSYNSPLHF. The chain links TRBV3-1 (or the pseudogene TRBV3-2) to TRBJ1-6; D is unclear. Germline CDR1 reads LGHDT; CDR2 reads YNNKEL (reference sequence). This CDR3 comprises 13 residues. V gave up 8 bases and J gave up 0 bases, with 5 bases separating them.

This chain connects TRBV27 to TRBJ2-4; 15 bases map to TRBD2. Germline-derived CDR1 and CDR2 are MNHEY and SMNVEV (reference sequence). CDR3 length equals 16 residues. J gave up 8 bases and V 5 bases, and 7 bases lay outside the gene matches. This chain's CDR3 is CASSLAGTSGRYIQYF. The CDR3 region has the DNA TGTGCCAGCAGTCTCGCCGGGACTAGCGGGAGGTACATTCAGTACTTC.

This clone has a handful of counts. The chain joins TRBV3-1 (or the pseudogene TRBV3-2) to TRBJ2-3, with D perhaps matching TRBD2 (7 bases). The V end lost 1 base, the J end lost 8 bases, and 13 bases lay between the germline ends. This CDR3 has 14 amino acids. Germline lookup yields CDR1 LGHDT and CDR2 YNNKEL (reference sequence). For the CDR3, the DNA is TGTGCCAGCAGCCAAGTCGCGGGGGCAAGTACGCAGTATTTT. Its protein is CASSQVAGASTQYF.

The chain is built from TRBV28 and TRBJ1-5, with TRBD1 matching 11 bases. CDR3 length: 15 residues. Per germline, CDR1 MDHEN and CDR2 SYDVKM. V was pared by 6 bases and J by 5 bases, with 6 bases of the junction left unmatched. The CDR3 DNA reads as TGTGCCAGCAGCCTTCGGACAGGGGGCCATCAGCCCCAGCATTTT. Translation gives CASSLRTGGHQPQHF.

This clone was seen a single time. This chain uses TRBV5-4 with TRBJ1-3; D not certain. Trimming pared 3 bases from V and 7 bases from J, leaving 11 bases between. The length of the CDR3 is 13 residues. Germline V gene lookup returns CDR1 SGHNT and CDR2 YYREEE (reference sequence). The CDR3 region has the DNA TGTGCCAGCAGCTCGGAGTGGTCGAACACCATATATTTT. Its translation is CASSSEWSNTIYF. The full variable domain, with the rest looked up from reference TRBV5-4 and TRBJ1-3, is ETGVTQSPTHLIKTRGQQVTLRCSSQSGHNTVSWYQQALGQGPQFIFQYYREEENGRGNFPPRFSGLQFPNYSSELNVNALELDDSALYLCASSSEWSNTIYFGEGSWLTVV.

The chain carries TRBV29-1 and TRBJ2-3; the match to TRBD2 covers 7 bases. CDR1 and CDR2 (germline): SQVTM, ANQGSEA. The length of the CDR3 is 12 residues. With V trimmed by 2 bases and J by 6 bases, 2 bases remained unmatched. In DNA form, the CDR3 reads TGCAGCGTTGAATCCGGGGGGGATACGCAGTATTTT. Translated: CSVESGGDTQYF.

The chain uses TRBV7-9 and TRBJ1-2; 9 bases match TRBD1. The length of the CDR3 is 14 residues. The germline V gene has CDR1 SEHNR and CDR2 FQNEAQ (reference sequence). V was clipped by 5 bases and J by 8 bases; unmatched bases: 9. The CDR3 region is CASSTLGQGRGYTF. CDR3 bases: TGTGCCAGCAGCACCCTAGGACAGGGGAGAGGCTACACCTTC.

This rearrangement joins TRBV5-1 to TRBJ2-7, with a possible D match to TRBD1 (5 bases). Trimming pared 4 bases from V and 4 bases from J, leaving 12 bases between. Germline CDR1 is SGHRS and CDR2 is YFSETQ. There are 13 residues in the CDR3. The chain's CDR3 is CASSLGHPYEQYF. CDR3 in DNA: TGCGCCAGCAGCCTCGGACACCCATACGAGCAGTACTTC.

This sequence joins TRBV4-2 and TRBJ2-7, with 13 bases matching TRBD2. V dropped 5 bases and J dropped 0; count of bases not matched to a gene: 7. The CDR3 sequence is 17 residues long. Germline-derived CDR1 and CDR2 are LGHNA and YNFKEQ. The CDR3 nucleotides are TGTGCCAGCAGCGGACTAGCGGGAGCTGAAGTCTCCTACGAGCAGTACTTC. This sequence encodes CASSGLAGAEVSYEQYF.

The J gene is TRBJ1-6, the V gene TRBV5-1; 8 bases line up with TRBD1. The germline V gene has CDR1 SGHRS and CDR2 YFSETQ. The V and J ends lost 4 bases and 8 bases, in that order; junction bases with no gene match: 8. The CDR3 has 15 amino acids. CDR3 residues: CASSPQGAGDSPLHF. The CDR3 nucleotides are TGCGCCAGCAGCCCTCAGGGGGCTGGTGATTCACCCCTCCACTTT.

The chain carries TRBV2 and TRBJ1-6; 8 nucleotides match TRBD1. CDR1 is SNHLY and CDR2 is FYNNEI in the germline V gene. V was clipped by 2 bases and J by 5 bases; unmatched bases: 2. This CDR3 is 15 amino acids long. In DNA, the CDR3 is TGTGCCAGCAGTGAAATACAGGGGGATAATTCACCCCTCCACTTT. Encoded protein: CASSEIQGDNSPLHF.

The CDR3 sequence is CASSAEQQGRTDTQYF. Written as DNA, the CDR3 is TGCGCCAGCAGCGCCGAACAACAGGGACGCACAGATACGCAGTATTTT. The V gene is TRBV5-1, the J gene TRBJ2-3; possibly TRBD1 for D (6 bases). V gave up 4 bases and J gave up 1 base, with 16 bases separating them. This CDR3 has 16 residues. Germline loops: CDR1 SGHRS, CDR2 YFSETQ.